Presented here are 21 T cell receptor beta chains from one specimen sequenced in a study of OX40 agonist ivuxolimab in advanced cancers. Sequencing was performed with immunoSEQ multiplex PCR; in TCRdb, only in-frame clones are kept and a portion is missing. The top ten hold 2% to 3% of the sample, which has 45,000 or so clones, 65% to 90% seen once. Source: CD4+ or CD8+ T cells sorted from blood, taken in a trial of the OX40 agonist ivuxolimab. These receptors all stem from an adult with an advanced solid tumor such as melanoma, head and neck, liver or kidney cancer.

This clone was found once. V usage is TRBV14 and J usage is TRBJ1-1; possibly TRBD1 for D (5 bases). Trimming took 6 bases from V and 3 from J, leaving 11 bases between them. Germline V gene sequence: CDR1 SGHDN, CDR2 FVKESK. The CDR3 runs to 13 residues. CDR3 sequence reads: CASSLPGHTEAFF. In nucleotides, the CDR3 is TGTGCCAGCAGTCTCCCGGGGCACACTGAAGCTTTCTTT.

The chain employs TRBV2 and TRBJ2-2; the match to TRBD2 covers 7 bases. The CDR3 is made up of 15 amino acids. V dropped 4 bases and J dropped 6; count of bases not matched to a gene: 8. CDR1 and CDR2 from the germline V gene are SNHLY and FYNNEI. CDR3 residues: CASSALAGEAGELFF. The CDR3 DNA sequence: TGTGCCAGCAGTGCATTGGCGGGAGAGGCCGGGGAGCTGTTTTTT.

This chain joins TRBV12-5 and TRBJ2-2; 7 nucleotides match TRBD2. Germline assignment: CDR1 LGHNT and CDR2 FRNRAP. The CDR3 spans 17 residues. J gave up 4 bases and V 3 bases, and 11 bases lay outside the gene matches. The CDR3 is CASGFSGGSDFTGELFF. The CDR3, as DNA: TGTGCTAGTGGTTTTTCTGGCGGGAGCGACTTCACCGGGGAGCTGTTTTTT.

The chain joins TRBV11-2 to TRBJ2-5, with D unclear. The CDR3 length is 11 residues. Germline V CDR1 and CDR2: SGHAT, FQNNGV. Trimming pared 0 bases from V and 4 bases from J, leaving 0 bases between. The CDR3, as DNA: TGTGCCAGCAGCTTAGAAGAGACCCAGTACTTC. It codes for CASSLEETQYF.

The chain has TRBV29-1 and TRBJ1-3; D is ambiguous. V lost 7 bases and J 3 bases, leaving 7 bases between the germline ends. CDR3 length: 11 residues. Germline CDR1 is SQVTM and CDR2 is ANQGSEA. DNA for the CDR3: TGCAGCGCCGACATTGGAAACACCATATATTTT. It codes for CSADIGNTIYF.

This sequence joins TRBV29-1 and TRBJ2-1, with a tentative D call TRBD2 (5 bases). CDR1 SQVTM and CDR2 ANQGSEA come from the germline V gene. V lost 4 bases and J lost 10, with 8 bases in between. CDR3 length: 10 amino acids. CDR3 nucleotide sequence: TGCAGCGTTGTAGGGAGCGAGCAGTTCTTC. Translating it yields CSVVGSEQFF.

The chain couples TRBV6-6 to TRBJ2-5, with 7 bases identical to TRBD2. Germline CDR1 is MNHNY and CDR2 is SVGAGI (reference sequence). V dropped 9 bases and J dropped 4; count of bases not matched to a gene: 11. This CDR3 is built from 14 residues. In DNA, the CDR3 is TGTGCCAGTGGGGATGGGGTAGCGGGAGAGACCCAGTACTTC. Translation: CASGDGVAGETQYF.

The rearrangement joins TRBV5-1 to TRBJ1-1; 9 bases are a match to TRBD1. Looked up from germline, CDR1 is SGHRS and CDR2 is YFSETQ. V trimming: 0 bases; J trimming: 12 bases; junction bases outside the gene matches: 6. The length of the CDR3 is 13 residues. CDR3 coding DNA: TGCGCCAGCAGCTTGGTACAGGGGGCGCAAACTTTCTTT. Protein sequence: CASSLVQGAQTFF.

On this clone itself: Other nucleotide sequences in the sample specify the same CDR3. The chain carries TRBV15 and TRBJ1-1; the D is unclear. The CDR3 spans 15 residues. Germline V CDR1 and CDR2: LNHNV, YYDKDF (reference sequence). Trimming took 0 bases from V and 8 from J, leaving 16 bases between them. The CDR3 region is CATSRDGGSRAEAFF. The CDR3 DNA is TGTGCCACCAGCAGAGATGGTGGGAGCCGGGCCGAAGCTTTCTTT. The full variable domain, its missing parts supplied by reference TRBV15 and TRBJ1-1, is DAMVIQNPRYQVTQFGKPVTLSCSQTLNHNVMYWYQQKSSQAPKLLFHYYDKDFNNEADTPDNFQSRRPNTSFCFLDIRSPGLGDTAMYLCATSRDGGSRAEAFFGQGTRLTVV.

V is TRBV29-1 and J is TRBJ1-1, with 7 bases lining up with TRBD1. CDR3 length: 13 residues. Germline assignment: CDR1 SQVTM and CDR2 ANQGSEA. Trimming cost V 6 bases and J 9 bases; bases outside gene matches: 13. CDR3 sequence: CSVPDRDLNKAFF. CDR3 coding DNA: TGCAGCGTCCCTGACAGGGATCTTAATAAAGCTTTCTTT. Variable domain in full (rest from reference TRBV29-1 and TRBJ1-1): SAVISQKPSRDICQRGTSLTIQCQVDSQVTMMFWYRQQPGQSLTLIATANQGSEATYESGFVIDKFPISRPNLTFSTLTVSNMSPEDSSIYLCSVPDRDLNKAFFGQGTRLTVV.

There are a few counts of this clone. The DNA for the CDR3 is TGTGCCATCTCGAGGGGGACTGGAAACACCATATATTTT. Encoded protein: CAISRGTGNTIYF. This chain connects TRBV10-3 to TRBJ1-3; the D gene is possibly TRBD1 (6 bases). CDR3 length equals 13 residues. The germline CDR1 and CDR2 sequences are ENHRY and SYGVKD. Between the trimmed V and J ends, which lost 8 bases and 2 bases, there was a span of 10 bases.

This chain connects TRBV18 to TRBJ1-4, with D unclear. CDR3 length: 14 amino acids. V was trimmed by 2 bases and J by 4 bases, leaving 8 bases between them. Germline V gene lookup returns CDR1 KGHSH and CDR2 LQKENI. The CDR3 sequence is CASSPFVRNEKLFF. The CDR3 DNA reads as TGTGCCAGCTCACCATTCGTGCGTAATGAAAAACTGTTTTTT.

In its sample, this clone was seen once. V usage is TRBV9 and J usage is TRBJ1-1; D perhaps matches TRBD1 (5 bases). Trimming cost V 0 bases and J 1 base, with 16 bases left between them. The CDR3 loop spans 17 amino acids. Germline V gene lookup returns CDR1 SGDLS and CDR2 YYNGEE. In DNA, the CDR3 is TGTGCCAGCAGCGTAGCTCCCAGGGCGGGATCGAACACTGAAGCTTTCTTT. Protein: CASSVAPRAGSNTEAFF.

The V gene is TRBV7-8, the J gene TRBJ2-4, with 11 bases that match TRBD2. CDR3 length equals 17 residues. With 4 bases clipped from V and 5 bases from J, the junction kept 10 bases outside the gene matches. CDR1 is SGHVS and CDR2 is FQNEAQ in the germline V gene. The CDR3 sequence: CASSWGLAVSPENIQYF. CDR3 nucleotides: TGTGCCAGCAGCTGGGGACTAGCGGTATCGCCCGAAAACATTCAGTACTTC.

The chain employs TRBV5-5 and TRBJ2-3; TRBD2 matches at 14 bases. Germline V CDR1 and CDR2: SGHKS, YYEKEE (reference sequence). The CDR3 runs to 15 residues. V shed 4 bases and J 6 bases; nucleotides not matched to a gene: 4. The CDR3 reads CASSTGLAGVDTQYF. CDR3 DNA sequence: TGTGCCAGCAGCACGGGACTAGCGGGGGTTGATACGCAGTATTTT.

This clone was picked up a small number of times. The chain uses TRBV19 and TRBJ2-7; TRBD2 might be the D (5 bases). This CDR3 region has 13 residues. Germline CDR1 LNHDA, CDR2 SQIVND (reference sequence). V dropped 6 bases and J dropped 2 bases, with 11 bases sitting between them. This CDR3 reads CASRGTGTYEQYF. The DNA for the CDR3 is TGTGCCAGTAGGGGCACGGGAACCTACGAGCAGTACTTC.

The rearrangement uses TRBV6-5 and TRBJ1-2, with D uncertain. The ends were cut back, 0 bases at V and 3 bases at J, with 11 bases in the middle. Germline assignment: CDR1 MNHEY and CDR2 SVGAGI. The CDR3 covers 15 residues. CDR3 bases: TGTGCCAGCAGTTACTCGTTAGGAATTGACTATGGCTACACCTTC. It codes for CASSYSLGIDYGYTF.

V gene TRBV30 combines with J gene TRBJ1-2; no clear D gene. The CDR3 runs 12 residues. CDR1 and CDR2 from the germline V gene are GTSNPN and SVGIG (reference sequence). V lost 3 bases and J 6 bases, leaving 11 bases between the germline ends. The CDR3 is CAWSPRSDGYTF. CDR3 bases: TGTGCCTGGAGCCCCCGCAGTGATGGCTACACCTTC.

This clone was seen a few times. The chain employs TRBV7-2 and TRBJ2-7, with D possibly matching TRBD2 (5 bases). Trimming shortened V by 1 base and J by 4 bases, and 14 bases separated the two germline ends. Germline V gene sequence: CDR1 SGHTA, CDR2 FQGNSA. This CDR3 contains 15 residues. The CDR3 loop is CASSLERALQYEQYF. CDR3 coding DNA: TGTGCCAGCAGCTTAGAGAGGGCACTCCAATACGAGCAGTACTTC. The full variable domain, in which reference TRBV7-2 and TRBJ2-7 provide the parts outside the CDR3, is GAGVSQSPSNKVTEKGKDVELRCDPISGHTALYWYRQSLGQGLEFLIYFQGNSAPDKSGLPSDRFSAERTGGSVSTLTIQRTQQEDSAVYLCASSLERALQYEQYFGPGTRLTVT.

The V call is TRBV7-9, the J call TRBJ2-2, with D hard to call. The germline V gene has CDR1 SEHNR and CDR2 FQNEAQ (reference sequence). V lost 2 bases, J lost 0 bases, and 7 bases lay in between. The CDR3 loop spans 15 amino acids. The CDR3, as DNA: TGTGCCAGCAGCTTAAGGCGAGCGAACACCGGGGAGCTGTTTTTT. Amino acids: CASSLRRANTGELFF.

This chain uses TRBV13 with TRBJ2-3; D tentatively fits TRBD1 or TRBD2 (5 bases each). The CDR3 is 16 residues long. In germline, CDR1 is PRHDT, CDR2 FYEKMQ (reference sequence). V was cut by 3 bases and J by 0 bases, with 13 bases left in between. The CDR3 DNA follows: TGTGCCAGCAGCTTGAGGACGGGGCGAAGCACAGATACGCAGTATTTT. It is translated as CASSLRTGRSTDTQYF.